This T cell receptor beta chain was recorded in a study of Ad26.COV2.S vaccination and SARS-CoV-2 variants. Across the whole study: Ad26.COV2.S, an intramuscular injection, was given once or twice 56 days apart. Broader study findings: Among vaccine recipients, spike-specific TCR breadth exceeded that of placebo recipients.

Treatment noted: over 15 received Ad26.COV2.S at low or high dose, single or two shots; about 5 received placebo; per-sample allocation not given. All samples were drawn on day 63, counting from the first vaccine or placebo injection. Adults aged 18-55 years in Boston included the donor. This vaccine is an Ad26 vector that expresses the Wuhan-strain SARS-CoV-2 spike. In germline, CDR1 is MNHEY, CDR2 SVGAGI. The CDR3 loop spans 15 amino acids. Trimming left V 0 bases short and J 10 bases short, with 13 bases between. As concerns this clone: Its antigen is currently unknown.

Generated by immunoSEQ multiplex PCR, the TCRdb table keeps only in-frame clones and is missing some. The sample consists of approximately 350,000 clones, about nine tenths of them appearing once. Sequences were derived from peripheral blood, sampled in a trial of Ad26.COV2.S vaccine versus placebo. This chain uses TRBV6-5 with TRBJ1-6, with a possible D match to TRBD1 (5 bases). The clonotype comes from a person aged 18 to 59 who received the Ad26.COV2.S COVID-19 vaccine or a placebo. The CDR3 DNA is TGTGCCAGCAGTTACTCCGACAGATTTGCCTCACCCCTCCACTTT. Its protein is CASSYSDRFASPLHF.